The T cell receptor beta chain described here comes from a study of blood T cells in healthy people across ages. With respect to this clonotype: Antigen unknown.

A second PCR of 7 to 11 cycles used a sample-barcoded 5' primer and a J-beta primer mix. Using its own MiXCR run on the 5' RACE reads, TCRdb lists one record per CDR3 protein. The table records hundreds of thousands of distinct CDR3 sequences, 32% of them present only once. Study results and caveats: The diversity estimates, figures obtained from one million T cells, were considered underestimates. While age rose, TCR beta diversity per million T cells dropped in a roughly linear way.

This sequence was found in an elderly woman in good health. The sequencing sample was made of blood.

The DNA of the CDR3 is TGTGCCAGCAGCTCTCAAATGTTCTACGAGCAGTACTTC. It codes for CASSSQMFYEQYF. The V gene is TRBV7-2, the J gene TRBJ2-7; D remains ambiguous. V was trimmed by 4 bases and J by 3 bases, leaving 10 bases between them. Germline V gives CDR1 SGHTA, CDR2 FQGNSA. The CDR3 has 13 amino acids.